A single sample is the source of the 17 T cell receptor beta chains below, sequenced in a study of blood T cell repertoires in COVID-19. The table came from immunoSEQ multiplex PCR; TCRdb's copy has only in-frame clones and leaves some out. Among about 63,000 clones, around 88% were seen once, and the ten largest hold 19%. The sample taken for sequencing was peripheral blood. These receptors were obtained from an elderly woman with acute or convalescent COVID-19.

This sequence joins TRBV19 and TRBJ2-4; D unclear. V was shortened by 5 bases and J by 2 bases, with 7 bases between the two germline ends. Germline CDR1 and CDR2: LNHDA and SQIVND (reference sequence). This CDR3 contains 13 residues. The chain's CDR3 is CASSLLSKNIQYF. In DNA form, the CDR3 reads TGTGCCAGTAGTCTCCTGTCCAAAAACATTCAGTACTTC.

This clone has more than one count but fewer than ten. This chain links TRBV30 with TRBJ1-4; a possible D gene is TRBD1 (5 bases). V lost 0 bases and J lost 10, with 12 bases in between. Looked up from germline, CDR1 is GTSNPN and CDR2 is SVGIG (reference sequence). The CDR3 consists of 13 residues. CDR3 residues: CAWSVFLGGKLFF. DNA for the CDR3: TGTGCCTGGAGTGTTTTTTTGGGGGGAAAACTGTTTTTT.

V and J are TRBV25-1 and TRBJ1-1, with 7 positions matching TRBD1. The V and J ends lost 6 bases and 3 bases, in that order; junction bases with no gene match: 10. Germline loops: CDR1 MGHDK, CDR2 SYGVNS. The CDR3 is 15 residues long. The CDR3 region is CASRLNRGGYTEAFF. Here the CDR3 DNA reads TGTGCCAGCAGGTTAAACAGGGGAGGATACACTGAAGCTTTCTTT.

The V gene is TRBV2, the J gene TRBJ1-6, with a possible D match to TRBD1 (6 bases). CDR3 length: 15 residues. The germline V and J ends were trimmed by 6 bases and 6 bases, with 15 bases remaining between them. Germline V gene data show CDR1 as SNHLY and CDR2 as FYNNEI. CDR3 DNA: TGTGCCAGCAGCGGGGACCAAGGGGGTAATTCACCCCTCCACTTT. The encoded protein is CASSGDQGGNSPLHF. The full variable domain, rest sourced from reference TRBV2 and TRBJ1-6, is EPEVTQTPSHQVTQMGQEVILRCVPISNHLYFYWYRQILGQKVEFLVSFYNNEISEKSEIFDDQFSVERPDGSNFTLKIRSTKLEDSAMYFCASSGDQGGNSPLHFGNGTRLTVT.

The rearrangement joins TRBV11-2 to TRBJ1-3, with 9 bases fitting TRBD1. The CDR3 loop spans 15 amino acids. Per the germline V gene, CDR1 is SGHAT and CDR2 is FQNNGV. With 5 bases clipped from V and 10 bases from J, the junction kept 12 bases outside the gene matches. The CDR3 DNA reads as TGTGCCAGCAGCCCAATCCCCGGGACAGGGATAACCATATATTTT. It specifies CASSPIPGTGITIYF.

This clone has only one observation. This sequence joins TRBV10-2 and TRBJ1-2; D gene uncertain. The DNA matches TRBJ2-1 better at its end, which makes the J call doubtful. The CDR3 contains 12 residues. The germline V gene has CDR1 WSHSY and CDR2 SAAADI. CDR3 sequence reads: CASSESRLGQFF. In DNA form, the CDR3 reads TGCGCCAGCAGTGAGTCGAGATTGGGACAGTTCTTC.

A few counts support this clone. The chain couples TRBV24-1 to TRBJ1-2, with D uncertain. This CDR3 comprises 14 residues. Germline assignment: CDR1 KGHDR and CDR2 SFDVKD. The V end was cut by 1 base, the J end by 8 bases, with 13 bases between. CDR3 nucleotide sequence: TGTGCCACCAGTGATTTTGGATGGGAGACAGGCTACACCTTC. As protein: CATSDFGWETGYTF.

The rearrangement joins TRBV6-6 to TRBJ1-6; D call uncertain. This CDR3 spans 14 amino acids. Deletions cut 4 bases from V and 2 bases from J, with 6 bases between. Germline loops: CDR1 MNHNY, CDR2 SVGAGI (reference sequence). The CDR3 loop reads CASSSEAYNSPLHF. The CDR3 coding sequence is TGTGCCAGCAGTTCTGAGGCCTATAATTCACCCCTCCACTTT.

The chain combines TRBV5-1 with TRBJ1-2, with 7 bases that match TRBD1. V lost 4 bases to trimming and J lost 2 bases; unmatched junction nucleotides: 5. The CDR3 is 14 amino acids. Germline V gene lookup returns CDR1 SGHRS and CDR2 YFSETQ. In DNA, the CDR3 is TGCGCCAGCAGCGAGGGACAGCTGAACTATGGCTACACCTTC. Protein sequence: CASSEGQLNYGYTF.

This clone was seen a handful of times. V usage is TRBV28 and J usage is TRBJ2-1; the match to TRBD2 covers 7 bases. Germline loops: CDR1 MDHEN, CDR2 SYDVKM. The CDR3 contains 16 residues. V lost 3 bases to trimming and J lost 9 bases; unmatched junction nucleotides: 14. The CDR3 here is CASSFISGPQIGEQFF. The CDR3 DNA is TGTGCCAGCAGTTTTATTAGCGGGCCCCAAATCGGTGAGCAGTTCTTC.

J is TRBJ2-1 and V is TRBV6-5; maybe TRBD2 (7 bases). The CDR3 runs to 16 residues. CDR1 and CDR2 (germline): MNHEY, SVGAGI. V was trimmed by 4 bases and J by 6 bases, leaving 19 bases between them. The CDR3 DNA reads as TGTGCCAGCAGTTCCCTTGGGGGGGGGCCTTCCAATGAGCAGTTCTTC. Translated, it gives CASSSLGGGPSNEQFF.

J is TRBJ1-1 and V is TRBV5-5; weak D call: TRBD1 (5 bases). CDR3 length: 13 residues. CDR1 is SGHKS and CDR2 is YYEKEE in the germline V gene (reference sequence). Trimming removed 4 bases from V and 5 bases from J, with 12 bases in between. In DNA form, the CDR3 reads TGTGCCAGCAGCATCGACAGAGTTACTGAAGCTTTCTTT. Encoded protein: CASSIDRVTEAFF.

The chain joins TRBV4-1 to TRBJ2-4; 13 nucleotides align to TRBD2. The CDR3 runs to 15 residues. V shed 1 base, J shed 7 bases, and the junction held 1 base outside the gene matches. Germline lookup yields CDR1 MGHRA and CDR2 YSYEKL. DNA for the CDR3: TGCGCCAGCAGCCAAGTGACTAGCGGGAGGAACATTCAGTACTTC. Translation: CASSQVTSGRNIQYF.

The genes are TRBV7-2 and TRBJ1-6; D unclear. The CDR3 totals 15 residues. Germline V gives CDR1 SGHTA, CDR2 FQGNSA. Trimming took off 1 base at V and 9 bases at J, with 13 bases between the two ends. CDR3 DNA: TGTGCCAGCAGCTTAGATAACAATCCGGGTTCACCCCTCCACTTT. Its protein product is CASSLDNNPGSPLHF.

V is TRBV6-2 or TRBV6-3 and J is TRBJ2-1; 8 bases align to TRBD2. Trimming removed 2 bases from V and 7 bases from J; junction bases left unmatched: 4. The germline CDR1 and CDR2 sequences are MNHEY and SVGEGT. CDR3 length equals 14 residues. DNA for the CDR3: TGTGCCAGCAGTTACAGCGGGAGCGGAAATGAGCAGTTCTTC. This codes for CASSYSGSGNEQFF.

This chain connects TRBV5-1 to TRBJ1-1; D gene unclear. V was cut by 0 bases and J by 0 bases, with 9 bases left in between. The length of the CDR3 is 15 residues. CDR1 is SGHRS and CDR2 is YFSETQ in the germline V gene. CDR3 region: CASSLAVGLNTEAFF. CDR3 coding DNA: TGCGCCAGCAGCTTGGCTGTGGGCTTGAACACTGAAGCTTTCTTT.

This clone was observed a single time. The gene calls are TRBV5-3 and TRBJ1-2; a weak D match, TRBD1 (6 bases). TRBV5-3 is marked as an open reading frame, function uncertain. The CDR3 length is 13 residues. The V and J ends lost 4 bases and 6 bases respectively, with 13 bases between them. The CDR3 region is CARSLYSGDGYTF. For the CDR3, the DNA is TGTGCCAGAAGCCTATATTCAGGGGATGGCTACACCTTC.